This note documents a single T cell receptor (beta chain) sequence. Its antigen has not been determined. Base-call qualities are not available, and no considerably larger clone is one nucleotide away. TCR beta CDR3 regions were amplified from RNA transcripts. The first round of RT-PCR for the TCR CDR3 was performed with the HTBI primer set and the Qiagen OneStep RT-PCR kit. A second multiplex PCR round built the libraries, followed by size selection and purification. Paired-end sequencing of the libraries was performed with 100 bp reads on an Illumina HiSeq2000. Per the source publication's procedure: SOAPnuke was used to process the raw data, removing reads that contained adapters or uncalled bases, had a mean Phred below 15, or lacked an exact match to the constant primer or identifier. COPE v1.2.5 was used to merge high-quality paired reads, and clonotypes were defined as unique nucleotide sequences. Clonotypes were aligned to IMGT TRBV, TRBD and TRBJ reference segments using MiTCR v1.1. The analysis was restricted to V-J combinations with a frequency above 0.0001, which together covered about 99% of the repertoires. A TCS score was defined as the ratio between F50 (clonal expansion) and ExV (chaos), using BLOSUM62-based TCRdist between CDR3 peptides within each V-J. Welch's t-statistics and random forest reduced some 510 V-J features to 13, which were used in a naive Bayes classifier (R e1071). TCRdb reprocessed the public reads (quality trimming at Q25 with fastp, clone calling with MiXCR) and kept in-frame beta chains. Rows with a matching CDR3 protein are joined into one entry that keeps the most common DNA and genes. These V and J calls are TCRdb output, not the study's own analysis. The table for this sample lists approximately 400,000 distinct CDR3 sequences; approximately 14% of them were counted only once. Of the sample, just under 8% is held by the ten largest clones.

Trimming at the junction amounts to 3 bases on V and 3 bases on J, and the germline ends lie 11 bases apart. From cysteine to phenylalanine, the CDR3 is 14 amino acids long. Just CDR3 DNA is preserved here, 42 bases in frame from base 1. CDR1 and CDR2 (KGHSH, LQKENI) derive from the germline V gene. Graves' hyperthyroidism was defined as stable when no progression to ophthalmopathy occurred over 18 months of follow-up. Hyperthyroidism patients were newly diagnosed, with disease duration under 2 months, and aged 18 to 65 years. Any patient with an uncontrolled infection, another autoimmune disease, pregnancy or lactation was excluded. Diagnoses were based on clinical symptoms, serum thyroxine and TRAb, thyroid ultrasound and orbital computed tomography. Ficoll-Paque density gradient centrifugation was used to isolate PBMCs from 8.5 to 10 ml of fresh peripheral blood. Total RNA was extracted using Trizol reagent, and RNA quality was assessed on an Agilent 2100 Bioanalyzer.

This entry is derived from a study of T cells in Graves' hyperthyroidism and ophthalmopathy (dated by TCRdb to between 2017 and 2020). Concerning the study at large: Peripheral blood was sampled at the time of initial diagnosis, prior to any treatment. TCR V-J signatures able to tell the groups apart were searched for in a discovery cohort of 100 or so patients, of whom 40 to 45 had Graves' ophthalmopathy and around 56 had stable Graves' hyperthyroidism. Prospective prediction of ophthalmopathy was tested in an independent validation cohort consisting of 18 to 20 hyperthyroidism patients and more than 15 patients who later progressed to ophthalmopathy. The roughly 100 discovery patients were randomly split 7:3 into training and test sets. Thyroid tissue and blood T-cell repertoires from more than five Graves' hyperthyroidism patients were also compared in the study. After sampling, hyperthyroidism patients received methimazole starting at 30 mg daily, and ophthalmopathy patients received high-dose intravenous methylprednisolone. TCR Vbeta CDR3 sequencing of 130 to 150 peripheral blood samples (around 45 ophthalmopathy, about 74 hyperthyroidism and approximately 17 progressor patients) is reported in the paper.

Overall results and qualifications from the work: Sample size was not statistically predetermined, and investigators were not blinded to group allocation. Most expanded thyroid clonotypes (frequency above 0.001) were also detected in blood, a finding suggesting that blood repertoires may reflect thyroid immune responses. In validation, the model predicted progression to ophthalmopathy a median of roughly six months before onset, with roughly 68% sensitivity and roughly 72% specificity. A 13 V-J signature model separated ophthalmopathy from stable hyperthyroidism, with around 88% sensitivity and 81.08% specificity in cross-validation and 80%/75% in testing.

The source of this sequence is a woman between 18 and 30 years old with Graves' hyperthyroidism. Sequencing was done on a sample of blood. The sequence is built from TRBV18 and TRBJ1-2, with the D gene not confidently named. The DNA sequence is given as TGTGCCAGCTCACCGTCGAAGACATACTATGGCTACACCTTC. It specifies CASSPSKTYYGYTF.